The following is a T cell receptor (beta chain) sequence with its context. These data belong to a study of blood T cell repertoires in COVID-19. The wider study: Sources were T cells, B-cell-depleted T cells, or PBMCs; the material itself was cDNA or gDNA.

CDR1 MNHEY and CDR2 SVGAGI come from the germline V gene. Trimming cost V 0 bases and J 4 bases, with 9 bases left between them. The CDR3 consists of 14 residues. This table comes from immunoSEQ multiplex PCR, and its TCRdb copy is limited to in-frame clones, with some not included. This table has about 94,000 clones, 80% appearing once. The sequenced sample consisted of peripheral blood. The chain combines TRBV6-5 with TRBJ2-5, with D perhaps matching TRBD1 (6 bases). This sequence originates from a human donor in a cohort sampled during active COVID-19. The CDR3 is CASSYSSRGETQYF. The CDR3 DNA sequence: TGTGCCAGCAGTTACTCGTCCAGGGGAGAGACCCAGTACTTC.